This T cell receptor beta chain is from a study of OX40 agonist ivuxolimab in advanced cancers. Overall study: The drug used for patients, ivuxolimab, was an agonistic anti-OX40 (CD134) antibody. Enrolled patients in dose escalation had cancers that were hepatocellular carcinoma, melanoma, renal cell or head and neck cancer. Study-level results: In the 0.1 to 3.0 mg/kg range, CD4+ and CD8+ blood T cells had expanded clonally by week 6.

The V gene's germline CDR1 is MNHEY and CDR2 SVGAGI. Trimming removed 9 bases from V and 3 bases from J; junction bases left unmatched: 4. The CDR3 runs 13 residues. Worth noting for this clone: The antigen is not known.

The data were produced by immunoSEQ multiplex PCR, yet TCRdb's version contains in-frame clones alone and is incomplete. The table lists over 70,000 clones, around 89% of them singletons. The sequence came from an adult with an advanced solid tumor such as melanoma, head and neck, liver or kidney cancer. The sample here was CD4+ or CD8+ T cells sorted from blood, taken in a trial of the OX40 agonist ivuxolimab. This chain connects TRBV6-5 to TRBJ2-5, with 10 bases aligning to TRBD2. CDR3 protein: CASAGTSEETQYF. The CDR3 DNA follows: TGTGCCAGTGCCGGGACTAGCGAAGAGACCCAGTACTTC.